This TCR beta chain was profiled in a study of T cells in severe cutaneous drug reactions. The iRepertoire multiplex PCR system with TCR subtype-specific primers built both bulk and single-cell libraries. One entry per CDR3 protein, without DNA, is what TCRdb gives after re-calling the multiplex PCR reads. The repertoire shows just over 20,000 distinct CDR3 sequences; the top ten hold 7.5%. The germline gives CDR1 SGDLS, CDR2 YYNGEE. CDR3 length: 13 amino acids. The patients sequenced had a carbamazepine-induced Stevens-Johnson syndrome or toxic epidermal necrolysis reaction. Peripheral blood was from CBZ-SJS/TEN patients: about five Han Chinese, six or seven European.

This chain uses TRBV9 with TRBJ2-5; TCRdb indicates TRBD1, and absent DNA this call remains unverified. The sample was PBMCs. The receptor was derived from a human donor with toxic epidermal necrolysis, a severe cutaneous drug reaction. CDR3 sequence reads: CASGPVSLGTQYF.